This T cell receptor beta chain was recovered during a study of blood T cell repertoires in COVID-19. The method was immunoSEQ multiplex PCR; TCRdb's version includes in-frame clones alone and lacks a portion of them. Of some 80,000 clones in the sample, 86% were seen once. This TCR came from a woman aged 80 or over in a cohort sampled during active or convalescent COVID-19. The sequenced sample consisted of peripheral blood.

CDR3 amino acids: CASSLVVGEQYF. CDR3 DNA sequence: TGTGCCAGCAGCTTAGTGGTCGGCGAGCAGTACTTC. The V gene is TRBV13, the J gene TRBJ2-7; D unresolved. Trimming shortened V by 1 base and J by 6 bases, and 7 bases separated the two germline ends. CDR3 length: 12 amino acids. Per germline, CDR1 PRHDT and CDR2 FYEKMQ (reference sequence).